Each of the 31 T cell receptor beta chains below was sequenced from the same sample in a study of shared clonotypes between healthy human individuals. Naive CD8 cells lacked CD45RO, underwent positive selection for CCR7 and left out terminally differentiated effector memory CD45RA+ cells. The table came from immunoSEQ multiplex PCR; TCRdb's copy has only in-frame clones and leaves some out. Of some 2.1 million clones in the sample, about 95% were seen once. Sequencing input: naive CD8+ T cells sorted from blood. All receptors derive from a man between 18 and 35 years old in good health.

The chain combines TRBV6-1 with TRBJ2-5, with TRBD2 matching over 7 bases. Germline V gives CDR1 MNHNS, CDR2 SASEGT. J was trimmed by 4 bases and V by 6 bases; bases with no gene match: 11. CDR3 size: 15 residues. For the CDR3, the DNA is TGTGCCAGCAGCCCTTCCCAGCGGGACGGAGAGACCCAGTACTTC. It codes for CASSPSQRDGETQYF.

The V call is TRBV7-8, the J call TRBJ1-6; TRBD1 matches 12 bases. Germline V lookup: CDR1 SGHVS, CDR2 FQNEAQ. The CDR3 covers 18 residues. After removal of 1 base from V and 7 bases from J, the junction contained 8 bases not matched to a gene. The CDR3 reads CASSLGFWDRGQNSPLHF. The CDR3 DNA sequence: TGTGCCAGCAGCTTAGGTTTTTGGGACAGGGGGCAAAATTCACCCCTCCACTTT. Based on the CDR3 plus reference TRBV7-8 and TRBJ1-6, the full variable domain is GAGVSQSPRYKVAKRGQDVALRCDPISGHVSLFWYQQALGQGPEFLTYFQNEAQLDKSGLPSDRFFAERPEGSVSTLKIQRTQQEDSAVYLCASSLGFWDRGQNSPLHFGNGTRLTVT.

V and J are TRBV7-9 and TRBJ1-2, with a weak D call TRBD1 (6 bases). Trimming took 0 bases from V and 5 from J, leaving 13 bases between them. Per germline, CDR1 SEHNR and CDR2 FQNEAQ (reference sequence). The CDR3 loop spans 15 amino acids. The CDR3 sequence is CASSLAAGQRYGYTF. In DNA, the CDR3 is TGTGCCAGCAGCTTAGCTGCGGGACAAAGATATGGCTACACCTTC.

The V gene is TRBV5-8, the J gene TRBJ2-7, with D perhaps matching TRBD2 (6 bases). With 0 bases removed from V and 3 bases from J, the gap between germline ends came to 22 bases. Germline CDR1 is SGHTS and CDR2 is YDEGEE. This CDR3 spans 18 amino acids. The DNA for the CDR3 is TGTGCCAGCAGCTTGGTGGGACCCCCCACGGAGGGCTACTACGAGCAGTACTTC. Its translation is CASSLVGPPTEGYYEQYF. Drawing the rest from reference TRBV5-8 and TRBJ2-7, the complete variable domain is EAGVTQSPTHLIKTRGQQATLRCSPISGHTSVYWYQQALGLGLQFLLWYDEGEERNRGNFPPRFSGRQFPNYSSELNVNALELEDSALYLCASSLVGPPTEGYYEQYFGPGTRLTVT.

This clone was detected only a few times. The gene calls are TRBV10-2 and TRBJ2-7; 11 positions match TRBD2. V gave up 1 base and J gave up 7 bases; unmatched junction bases: 9. The CDR3 spans 16 residues. CDR1 and CDR2 (germline): WSHSY, SAAADI. The CDR3 loop reads CASSEYRLAGPMEQYF. CDR3 sequence (DNA): TGCGCCAGCAGTGAGTACCGACTAGCGGGACCTATGGAGCAGTACTTC.

As concerns this clone: Other DNA sequences from this sample encode an identical CDR3 as well. The V and J genes are TRBV27 and TRBJ1-5, with 7 nucleotides matching TRBD1. The CDR3 runs to 12 residues. The V gene end was trimmed by 6 bases and the J gene end by 4 bases; junction bases not matched to a gene: 0. Germline V gene lookup returns CDR1 MNHEY and CDR2 SMNVEV (reference sequence). CDR3: CASRTGNQPQHF. The CDR3 nucleotides read TGTGCCAGCAGGACAGGGAATCAGCCCCAGCATTTT.

V is TRBV7-9 and J is TRBJ2-5, with 8 bases fitting TRBD1. The germline V gene has CDR1 SEHNR and CDR2 FQNEAQ (reference sequence). The CDR3 loop spans 13 amino acids. Trimming took 5 bases from V and 4 from J; bases not matched to a gene: 3. The CDR3 here is CASSPDRAETQYF. Here the CDR3 DNA reads TGTGCCAGCAGCCCGGACAGGGCAGAGACCCAGTACTTC.

The chain links TRBV2 to TRBJ2-1; TRBD2 agrees at 12 bases. Trimming cost V 5 bases and J 5 bases; bases outside gene matches: 7. The CDR3 length is 16 residues. Looked up from germline, CDR1 is SNHLY and CDR2 is FYNNEI. CDR3 in amino acids: CASSMTSGGVDNEQFF. CDR3 DNA: TGTGCCAGCAGTATGACTAGCGGGGGTGTAGACAATGAGCAGTTCTTC.

The rearrangement uses TRBV7-9 and TRBJ2-5, with 8 bases that match TRBD1. The germline CDR1 and CDR2 sequences are SEHNR and FQNEAQ (reference sequence). The trim removed 0 bases at V and 3 bases at J, leaving 3 bases unmatched. The length of the CDR3 is 15 residues. The CDR3 spells CASSLATGVEETQYF. CDR3 bases: TGTGCCAGCAGCTTAGCGACAGGGGTGGAAGAGACCCAGTACTTC.

With regard to this clone: Relative to the germline gene, one junction end is altered; a read error may explain this. The V call is TRBV7-7, the J call TRBJ2-7; D remains unclear. Germline V gene data show CDR1 as SSHAT and CDR2 as FNYEAQ (reference sequence). The CDR3 sequence is 13 residues long. The CDR3 coding sequence is TGTGCTAGCAGCCCCCTGGATGGCTACGAGCAGTACTTC. The encoded protein is CASSPLDGYEQYF.

The genes are TRBV5-6 and TRBJ1-2; the D gene is possibly TRBD1 (6 bases). CDR1 is SGHDT, CDR2 YYEEEE, per germline. V was trimmed by 0 bases and J by 8 bases, leaving 17 bases between them. The CDR3 extends over 15 amino acids. Written as DNA, the CDR3 is TGTGCCAGCAGCTTGGAGGCGTTCGCAGGGGACGGCTACACCTTC. Its protein is CASSLEAFAGDGYTF.

The rearrangement links TRBV7-9 to TRBJ2-3, with no clear D. CDR3 size: 11 residues. V was trimmed by 8 bases and J by 2 bases, leaving 5 bases between them. Germline loops: CDR1 SEHNR, CDR2 FQNEAQ (reference sequence). CDR3 DNA: TGTGCCAGCGAGTACACAGATACGCAGTATTTT. Translated: CASEYTDTQYF.

V gene TRBV6-1 combines with J gene TRBJ2-5; D might be TRBD1 (6 bases). The CDR3 extends over 14 amino acids. V lost 8 bases and J lost 5, with 18 bases in between. Looked up from germline, CDR1 is MNHNS and CDR2 is SASEGT. CDR3 in DNA: TGTGCCAGCCAACAAGGTGGGGGCGAGGAGACCCAGTACTTC. Its translation is CASQQGGGEETQYF.

The genes are TRBV19 and TRBJ1-6; no reliable D call. The CDR3 extends over 19 amino acids. Trimming pared 2 bases from V and 0 bases from J, leaving 17 bases between. CDR1 is LNHDA and CDR2 is SQIVND in the germline V gene (reference sequence). This CDR3 is CASSIRAAVKLSYNSPLHF. The CDR3 coding sequence is TGTGCCAGTAGTATACGGGCAGCAGTTAAGCTCTCCTATAATTCACCCCTCCACTTT.

J is TRBJ2-3 and V is TRBV6-6; D remains ambiguous. V gave up 5 bases and J gave up 5 bases, with 8 bases separating them. This CDR3 is 12 amino acids long. The germline gives CDR1 MNHNY, CDR2 SVGAGI (reference sequence). DNA of the CDR3: TGTGCCAGCAGTAACCCGAGAGATACGCAGTATTTT. It translates to CASSNPRDTQYF.

This chain links TRBV6-1 with TRBJ2-7; 8 bases are a match to TRBD2. The CDR3 runs to 14 residues. Germline-derived CDR1 and CDR2 are MNHNS and SASEGT. V lost 5 bases and J lost 2; bases outside the gene matches: 5. The chain's CDR3 is CASSPLGLAYEQYF. DNA of the CDR3: TGTGCCAGCAGTCCCCTGGGACTAGCCTACGAGCAGTACTTC.

The chain carries TRBV5-6 and TRBJ2-7; weak D call: TRBD1 (5 bases). V was trimmed by 4 bases and J by 0 bases, leaving 20 bases between them. The CDR3 runs 17 residues. Germline loops: CDR1 SGHDT, CDR2 YYEEEE. The CDR3 sequence is CASSVSRHRPNSYEQYF. CDR3 nucleotide sequence: TGTGCCAGCAGCGTCTCCCGCCACAGGCCCAACTCCTACGAGCAGTACTTC.

V usage is TRBV5-4 and J usage is TRBJ2-1; weak D call: TRBD1 (6 bases). CDR1 and CDR2 (germline): SGHNT, YYREEE (reference sequence). The CDR3 runs to 14 residues. V lost 4 bases to trimming and J lost 5 bases, with 13 bases between them. CDR3 bases: TGTGCCAGCAGCCTTGGACAGCTGAACAATGAGCAGTTCTTC. Translated, it gives CASSLGQLNNEQFF.

The chain couples TRBV4-1 to TRBJ2-7, with 8 positions matching TRBD1. The CDR3 consists of 16 residues. Germline-derived CDR1 and CDR2 are MGHRA and YSYEKL. Unmatched junction bases numbered 6, after V lost 0 bases and J lost 2 bases. In DNA form, the CDR3 reads TGCGCCAGCAGCCAAGAGGACAGGGACGGAGCCTACGAGCAGTACTTC. Protein sequence: CASSQEDRDGAYEQYF.

CDR3 amino acids: CASSLELNPRFQYF. The CDR3 region has the DNA TGTGCCAGCAGCTTGGAACTTAACCCTCGGTTCCAGTACTTC. V and J are TRBV5-6 and TRBJ2-5; D gene unclear. Germline-derived CDR1 and CDR2 are SGHDT and YYEEEE. The CDR3 loop spans 14 amino acids. Trimming stripped 0 bases from V and 10 bases from J, with 16 bases between. Full variable domain (remainder filled in from reference TRBV5-6 and TRBJ2-5): DAGVTQSPTHLIKTRGQQVTLRCSPKSGHDTVSWYQQALGQGPQFIFQYYEEEERQRGNFPDRFSGHQFPNYSSELNVNALLLGDSALYLCASSLELNPRFQYFGPGTRLLVL.

A note on this clone: In the same sample, other DNA sequences code for this CDR3. V usage is TRBV9 and J usage is TRBJ2-7, with 14 bases aligning to TRBD2. V lost 3 bases to trimming and J lost 4 bases; unmatched junction nucleotides: 0. Germline CDR1 SGDLS, CDR2 YYNGEE. The CDR3 runs 14 residues. The CDR3 DNA follows: TGTGCCAGCAGCGGACTAGCGGGAGGGTACGAGCAGTACTTC. Its protein product is CASSGLAGGYEQYF.

This chain joins TRBV11-1 and TRBJ2-3; 8 nucleotides match TRBD2. Germline V CDR1 and CDR2: SGHAT, FQDESV (reference sequence). Trimming removed 5 bases from V and 0 bases from J; junction bases left unmatched: 13. The CDR3 contains 18 residues. CDR3 in DNA: TGTGCCAGCAGCCTAGGGGGAGCGGGGGTATCAAGCACAGATACGCAGTATTTT. It codes for CASSLGGAGVSSTDTQYF. The full variable domain, with the rest looked up from reference TRBV11-1 and TRBJ2-3, is EAEVAQSPRYKITEKSQAVAFWCDPISGHATLYWYRQILGQGPELLVQFQDESVVDDSQLPKDRFSAERLKGVDSTLKIQPAELGDSAMYLCASSLGGAGVSSTDTQYFGPGTRLTVL.

This clone was found once. CDR3 coding DNA: TGTGCCAGCAGTTACGGACAGCAAGAGACCCAGTACTTC. This sequence encodes CASSYGQQETQYF. The J gene is TRBJ2-5, the V gene TRBV6-5; D perhaps matches TRBD1 (6 bases). The germline CDR1 and CDR2 sequences are MNHEY and SVGAGI. This CDR3 is built from 13 residues. With 2 bases removed from V and 2 bases from J, the gap between germline ends came to 6 bases.

The chain has TRBV5-1 and TRBJ2-1; 10 nucleotides align to TRBD2. Looked up from germline, CDR1 is SGHRS and CDR2 is YFSETQ. V was pared by 0 bases and J by 3 bases, with 6 bases of the junction left unmatched. The CDR3 totals 17 residues. CDR3 DNA: TGCGCCAGCAGCTTGGCCCAACTAGCGGGGAGCTACAATGAGCAGTTCTTC. It translates to CASSLAQLAGSYNEQFF. Drawing the rest from reference TRBV5-1 and TRBJ2-1, the complete variable domain is KAGVTQTPRYLIKTRGQQVTLSCSPISGHRSVSWYQQTPGQGLQFLFEYFSETQRNKGNFPGRFSGRQFSNSRSEMNVSTLELGDSALYLCASSLAQLAGSYNEQFFGPGTRLTVL.

V usage is TRBV5-4 and J usage is TRBJ2-1; D perhaps matches TRBD1 (7 bases). This CDR3 is 18 amino acids long. Germline V gene data show CDR1 as SGHNT and CDR2 as YYREEE (reference sequence). The V and J ends lost 1 base and 9 bases respectively, with 26 bases between them. The CDR3 here is CASSLKWGEQGYSGEQFF. In DNA, the CDR3 is TGTGCCAGCAGCTTGAAGTGGGGGGAACAGGGGTATAGCGGTGAGCAGTTCTTC.

The chain joins TRBV15 to TRBJ2-7; D may be TRBD1 or TRBD2 (5 bases each). The CDR3 length is 12 residues. Germline V gene data show CDR1 as LNHNV and CDR2 as YYDKDF (reference sequence). Trimming shortened V by 5 bases and J by 6 bases, and 11 bases separated the two germline ends. CDR3 residues: CATSLGEPEQYF. The CDR3 DNA is TGTGCCACCAGCCTAGGGGAGCCCGAGCAGTACTTC.

The V gene is TRBV10-2, the J gene TRBJ2-5; D possibly corresponds to TRBD2 (5 bases). V was clipped by 5 bases and J by 2 bases, with 12 bases between them. Germline V lookup: CDR1 WSHSY, CDR2 SAAADI. The CDR3 loop spans 14 amino acids. The CDR3 DNA sequence: TGCGCCAGCAGTCCCCGAGGAGGACAAGAGACCCAGTACTTC. Amino acids: CASSPRGGQETQYF.

The chain uses TRBV1 and TRBJ1-3; the D call of TRBD1 is as the table states it, not checked on the DNA. TRBV1 is designated a pseudogene. This CDR3 comprises 15 residues. The CDR3, as DNA: TGCACCAGCAGCCAAGTACAGGGTCCTGGAAACACCATATATTTT. Its translation: CTSSQVQGPGNTIYF.

This chain links TRBV10-2 with TRBJ2-7, with D tentatively TRBD2 (5 bases). Trimming shortened V by 3 bases and J by 2 bases, and 14 bases separated the two germline ends. The CDR3 extends over 15 amino acids. The germline gives CDR1 WSHSY, CDR2 SAAADI. CDR3 in DNA: TGCGCCAGCAGTGAAGTTGCGGGCACTGCCTACGAGCAGTACTTC. It translates to CASSEVAGTAYEQYF.

The chain recombines TRBV6-1 with TRBJ1-5; 10 bases match TRBD1. CDR3 size: 16 residues. Germline V CDR1 and CDR2: MNHNS, SASEGT. Unmatched junction bases numbered 10, after V lost 4 bases and J lost 7 bases. The CDR3 region has the DNA TGTGCCAGCAGTGGCTTGACAGGGGGCGGCGGACAGCCCCAGCATTTT. Translated, it gives CASSGLTGGGGQPQHF.

The chain joins TRBV7-8 to TRBJ2-1; 15 bases agree with TRBD2. Trimming removed 7 bases from V and 6 bases from J; junction bases left unmatched: 4. Germline V lookup: CDR1 SGHVS, CDR2 FQNEAQ. This CDR3 has 15 amino acids. CDR3: CASNPGLAGGNEQFF. CDR3 bases: TGTGCCAGCAACCCGGGACTAGCGGGGGGCAATGAGCAGTTCTTC.